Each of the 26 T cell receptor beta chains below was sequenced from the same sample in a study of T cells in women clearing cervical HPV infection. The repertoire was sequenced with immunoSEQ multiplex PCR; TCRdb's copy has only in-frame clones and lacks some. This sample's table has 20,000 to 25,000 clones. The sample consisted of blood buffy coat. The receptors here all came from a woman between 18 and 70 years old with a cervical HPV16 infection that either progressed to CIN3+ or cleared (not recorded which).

CDR3 region: CASSYTDTQYF. The part of the CDR3 DNA that was read is TGTGCCAGCAGCTACACAGATACG. V usage is TRBV2 and J usage is TRBJ2-3; D is unresolved. The read terminates 3 residues ahead of where the CDR3 ends, so the germline J gene completes it. The ends were cut back, 6 bases at V and 2 bases at J, with 3 bases in the middle. The CDR3 spans 11 residues. Germline V CDR1 and CDR2: SNHLY, FYNNEI. Full variable domain (remainder filled in from reference TRBV2 and TRBJ2-3): EPEVTQTPSHQVTQMGQEVILRCVPISNHLYFYWYRQILGQKVEFLVSFYNNEISEKSEIFDDQFSVERPDGSNFTLKIRSTKLEDSAMYFCASSYTDTQYFGPGTRLTVL.

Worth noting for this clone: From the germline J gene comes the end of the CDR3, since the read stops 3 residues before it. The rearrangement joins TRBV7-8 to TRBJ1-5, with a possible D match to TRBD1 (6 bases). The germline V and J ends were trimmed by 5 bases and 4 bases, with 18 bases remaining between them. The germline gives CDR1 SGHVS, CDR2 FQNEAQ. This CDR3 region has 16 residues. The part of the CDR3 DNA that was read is TGTGCCAGCAGCCTCGATGACAGGATGGGAAATCAGCCC. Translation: CASSLDDRMGNQP. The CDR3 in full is CASSLDDRMGNQPQHF.

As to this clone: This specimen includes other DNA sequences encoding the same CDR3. Incomplete CDR3 DNA: TGTGCCAGCAGCTTAGAGGGTTATGGC. Translating gives CASSLEGYG. The whole CDR3 region reads CASSLEGYGYTF. The chain uses TRBV13 and TRBJ1-2; no definite D call. The CDR3 is cut off 3 residues early in the read; its end comes from the germline J gene. Trimming removed 1 base from V and 5 bases from J, with 5 bases in between. The CDR3 is made up of 12 amino acids. Germline lookup yields CDR1 PRHDT and CDR2 FYEKMQ (reference sequence).

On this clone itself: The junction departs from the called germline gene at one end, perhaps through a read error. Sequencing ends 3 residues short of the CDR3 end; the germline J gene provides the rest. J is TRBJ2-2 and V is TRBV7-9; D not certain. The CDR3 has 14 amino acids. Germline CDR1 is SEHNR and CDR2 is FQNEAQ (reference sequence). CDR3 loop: CTSSLYSTNEKLFF. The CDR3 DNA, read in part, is TGTACCAGCAGCTTGTACTCAACTAATGAAAAG.

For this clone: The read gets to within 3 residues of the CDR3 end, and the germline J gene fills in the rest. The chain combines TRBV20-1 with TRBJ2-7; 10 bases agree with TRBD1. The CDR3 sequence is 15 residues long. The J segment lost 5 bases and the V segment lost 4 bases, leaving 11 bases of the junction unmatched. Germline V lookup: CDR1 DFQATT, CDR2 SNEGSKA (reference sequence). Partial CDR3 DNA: TGCAGTGCTACTCCCGCCGACAGGGGGCTAAACGAG. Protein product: CSATPADRGLNE. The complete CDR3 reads CSATPADRGLNEQYF.

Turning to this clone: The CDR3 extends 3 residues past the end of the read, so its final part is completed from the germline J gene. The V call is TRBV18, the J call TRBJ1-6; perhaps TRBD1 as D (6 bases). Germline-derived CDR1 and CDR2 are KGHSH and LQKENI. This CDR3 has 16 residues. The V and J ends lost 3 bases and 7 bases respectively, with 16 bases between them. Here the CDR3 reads CASSPPGGQINSPLHF. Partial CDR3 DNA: TGTGCCAGCTCACCCCCGGGAGGACAGATCAATTCACCC.

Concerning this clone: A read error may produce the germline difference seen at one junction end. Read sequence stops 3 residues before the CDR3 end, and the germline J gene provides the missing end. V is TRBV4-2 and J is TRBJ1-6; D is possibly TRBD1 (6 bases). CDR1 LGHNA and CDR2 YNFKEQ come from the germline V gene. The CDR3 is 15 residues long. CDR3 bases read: TGCGCCAGCAGCCAAGACAGGATGAATAATTCACCC. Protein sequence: CASSQDRMNNSP. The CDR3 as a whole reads CASSQDRMNNSPLHF.

The CDR3 is CASRLTGQGETQYF. CDR3 DNA (partial): TGTGCCAGCAGGCTGACAGGGCAGGGAGAGACC. V gene TRBV5-6 combines with J gene TRBJ2-5; 7 bases are a match to TRBD1. The read terminates 3 residues ahead of where the CDR3 ends, so the germline J gene completes it. The CDR3 has 14 residues. Germline-derived CDR1 and CDR2 are SGHDT and YYEEEE. Unmatched junction bases numbered 8, after V lost 5 bases and J lost 4 bases.

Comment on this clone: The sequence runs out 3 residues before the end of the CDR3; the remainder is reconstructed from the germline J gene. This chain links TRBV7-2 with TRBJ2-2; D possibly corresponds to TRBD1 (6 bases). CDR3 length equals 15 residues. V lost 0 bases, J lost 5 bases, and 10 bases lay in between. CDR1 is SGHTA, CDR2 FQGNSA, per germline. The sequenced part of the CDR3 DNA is TGTGCCAGCAGCTTAGCCCCCACAGGGACCGGGGAG. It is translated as CASSLAPTGTGE. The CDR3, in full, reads CASSLAPTGTGELFF.

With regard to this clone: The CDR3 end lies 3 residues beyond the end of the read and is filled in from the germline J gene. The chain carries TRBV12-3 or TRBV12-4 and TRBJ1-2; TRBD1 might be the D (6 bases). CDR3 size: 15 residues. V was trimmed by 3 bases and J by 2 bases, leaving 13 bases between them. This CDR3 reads CASSFSGAGNYGYTF. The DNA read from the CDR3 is TGTGCCAGCAGTTTTTCAGGGGCCGGGAACTATGGC.

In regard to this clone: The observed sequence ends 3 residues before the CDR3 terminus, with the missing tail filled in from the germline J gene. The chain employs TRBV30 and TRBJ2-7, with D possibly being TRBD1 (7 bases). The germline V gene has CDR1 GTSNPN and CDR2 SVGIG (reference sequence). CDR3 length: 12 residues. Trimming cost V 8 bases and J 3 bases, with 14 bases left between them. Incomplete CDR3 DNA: TGTGCCCGCGGGACAGACGGCTACGAG. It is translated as CARGTDGYE. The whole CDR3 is CARGTDGYEQYF.

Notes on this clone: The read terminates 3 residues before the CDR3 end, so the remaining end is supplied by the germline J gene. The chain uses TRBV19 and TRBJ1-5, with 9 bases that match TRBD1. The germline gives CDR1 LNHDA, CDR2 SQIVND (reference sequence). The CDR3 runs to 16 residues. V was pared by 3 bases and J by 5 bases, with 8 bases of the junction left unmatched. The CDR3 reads CASSITGGQSHQPQHF. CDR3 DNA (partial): TGTGCCAGTAGTATCACAGGGGGCCAAAGTCATCAGCCC.

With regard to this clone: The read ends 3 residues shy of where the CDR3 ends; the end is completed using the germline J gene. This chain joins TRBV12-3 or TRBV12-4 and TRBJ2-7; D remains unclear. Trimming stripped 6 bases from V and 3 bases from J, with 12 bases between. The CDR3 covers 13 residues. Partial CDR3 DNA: TGTGCCAGCAGAAACAGCCTTAACTACGAG. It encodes CASRNSLNYE. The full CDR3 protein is CASRNSLNYEQYF.

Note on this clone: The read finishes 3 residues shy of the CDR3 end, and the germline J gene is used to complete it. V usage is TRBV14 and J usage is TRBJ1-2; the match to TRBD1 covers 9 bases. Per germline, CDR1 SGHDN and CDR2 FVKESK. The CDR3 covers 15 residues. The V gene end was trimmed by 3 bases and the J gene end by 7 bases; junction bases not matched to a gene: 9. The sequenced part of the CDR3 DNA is TGTGCCAGCAGCCACGACACAGGGGGCGGCGGTGGC. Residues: CASSHDTGGGGG. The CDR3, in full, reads CASSHDTGGGGGYTF.

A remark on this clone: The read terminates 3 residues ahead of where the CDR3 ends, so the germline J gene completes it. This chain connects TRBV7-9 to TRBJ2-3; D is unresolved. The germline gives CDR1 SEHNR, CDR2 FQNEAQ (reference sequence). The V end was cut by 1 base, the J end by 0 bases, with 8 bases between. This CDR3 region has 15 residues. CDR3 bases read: TGTGCCAGCAGCTTAGGAACATTTAGCACAGATACG. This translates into CASSLGTFSTDT. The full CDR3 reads CASSLGTFSTDTQYF.

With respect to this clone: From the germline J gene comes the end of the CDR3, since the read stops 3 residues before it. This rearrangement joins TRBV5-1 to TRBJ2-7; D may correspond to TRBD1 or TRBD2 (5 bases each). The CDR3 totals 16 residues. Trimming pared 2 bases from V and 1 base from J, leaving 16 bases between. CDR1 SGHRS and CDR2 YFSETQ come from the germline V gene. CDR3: CASSFEGSSDSYEQYF. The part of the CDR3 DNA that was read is TGCGCCAGCAGCTTCGAGGGGTCGAGTGATTCCTACGAG.

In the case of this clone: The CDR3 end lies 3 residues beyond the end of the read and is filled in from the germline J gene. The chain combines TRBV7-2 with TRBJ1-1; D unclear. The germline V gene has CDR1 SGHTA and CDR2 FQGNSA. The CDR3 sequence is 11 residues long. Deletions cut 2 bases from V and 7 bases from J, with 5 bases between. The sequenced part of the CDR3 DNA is TGTGCCAGCAGCTTACCCCTTGAA. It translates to CASSLPLE. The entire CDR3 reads CASSLPLEAFF.

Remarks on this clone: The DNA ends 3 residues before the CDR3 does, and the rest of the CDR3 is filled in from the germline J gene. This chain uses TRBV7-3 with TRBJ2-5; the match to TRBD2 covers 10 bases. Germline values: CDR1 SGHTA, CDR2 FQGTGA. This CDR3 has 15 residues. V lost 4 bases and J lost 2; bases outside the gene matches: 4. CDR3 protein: CASSSTSGSQETQYF. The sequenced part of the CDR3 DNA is TGTGCCAGCAGCTCGACTAGCGGGTCTCAAGAGACC.

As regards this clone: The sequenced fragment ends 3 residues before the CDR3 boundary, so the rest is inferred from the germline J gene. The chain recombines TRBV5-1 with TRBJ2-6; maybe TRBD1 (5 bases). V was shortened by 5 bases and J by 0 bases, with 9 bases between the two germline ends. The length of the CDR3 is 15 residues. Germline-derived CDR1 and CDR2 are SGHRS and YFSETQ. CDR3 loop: CASSFDSSGANVLTF. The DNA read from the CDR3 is TGCGCCAGCAGTTTTGACAGCTCTGGGGCCAACGTC.

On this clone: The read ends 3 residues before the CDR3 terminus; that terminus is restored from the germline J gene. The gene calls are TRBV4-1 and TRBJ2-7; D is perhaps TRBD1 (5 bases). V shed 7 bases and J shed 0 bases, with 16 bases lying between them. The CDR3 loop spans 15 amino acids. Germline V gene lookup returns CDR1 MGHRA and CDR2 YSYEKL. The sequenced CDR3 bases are TGCGCCAGCATGTCAGCCAGGGCCCCCTCCTACGAG. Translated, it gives CASMSARAPSYE. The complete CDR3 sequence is CASMSARAPSYEQYF.

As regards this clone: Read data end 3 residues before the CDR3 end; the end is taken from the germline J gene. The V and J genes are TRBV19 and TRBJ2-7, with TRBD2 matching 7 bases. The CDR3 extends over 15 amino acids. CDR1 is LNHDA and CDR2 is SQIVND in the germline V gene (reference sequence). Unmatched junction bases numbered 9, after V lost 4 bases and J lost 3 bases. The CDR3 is CASSNPGGLSYEQYF. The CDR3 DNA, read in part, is TGTGCCAGTAGTAACCCGGGGGGATTGAGCTACGAG.

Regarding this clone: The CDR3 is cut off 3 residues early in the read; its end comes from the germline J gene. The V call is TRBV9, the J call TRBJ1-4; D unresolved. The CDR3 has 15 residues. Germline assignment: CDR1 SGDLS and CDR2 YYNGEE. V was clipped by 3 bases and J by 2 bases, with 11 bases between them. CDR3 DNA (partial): TGTGCCAGCAGCGGGTCTGAGGGCACTAATGAAAAA. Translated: CASSGSEGTNEK. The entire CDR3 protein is CASSGSEGTNEKLFF.

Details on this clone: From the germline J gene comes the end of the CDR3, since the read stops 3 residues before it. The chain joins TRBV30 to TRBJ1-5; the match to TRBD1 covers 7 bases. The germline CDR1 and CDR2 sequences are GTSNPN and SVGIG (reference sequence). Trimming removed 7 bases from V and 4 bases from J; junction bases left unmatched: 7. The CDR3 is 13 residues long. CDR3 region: CAFDRERNQPQHF. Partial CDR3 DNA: TGTGCCTTTGACAGGGAAAGGAATCAGCCC.

The CDR3 spells CASSIDPGSGYTF. Incomplete CDR3 DNA: TGTGCCAGTAGTATAGATCCAGGGAGCGGC. The chain is built from TRBV19 and TRBJ1-2, with D possibly being TRBD1 (5 bases). The CDR3 goes on 3 residues after the read ends, and that part is filled in from the germline J gene. The CDR3 runs to 13 residues. CDR1 LNHDA and CDR2 SQIVND come from the germline V gene (reference sequence).

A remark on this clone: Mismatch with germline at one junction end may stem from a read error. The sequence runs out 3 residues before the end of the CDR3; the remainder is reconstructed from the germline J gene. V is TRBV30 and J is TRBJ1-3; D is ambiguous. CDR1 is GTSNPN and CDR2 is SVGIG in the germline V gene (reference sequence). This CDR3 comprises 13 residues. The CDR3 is CAWCEAAGNTIYF. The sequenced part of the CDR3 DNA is TGTGCCTGGTGTGAGGCCGCGGGAAACACT.

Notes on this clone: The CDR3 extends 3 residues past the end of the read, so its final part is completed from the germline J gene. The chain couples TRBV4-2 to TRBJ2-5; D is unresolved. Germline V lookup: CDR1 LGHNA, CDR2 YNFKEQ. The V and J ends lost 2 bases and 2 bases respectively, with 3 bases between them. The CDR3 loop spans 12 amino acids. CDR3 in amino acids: CASSQSQETQYF. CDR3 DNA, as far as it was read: TGTGCCAGCAGCCAATCTCAAGAGACC.